This passage covers 10 T cell receptor beta chains from one sample sequenced in a study of molecular identifiers for immune sequencing clone quantification. TCRdb recomputed calls from the PCR reads with MiXCR, one row per CDR3 protein. The sample has more than 450,000 distinct CDR3 sequences, about 25% seen once. Sequenced material: naive CD8+ T cells from blood, with Jurkat cell RNA spiked in. Subset meaning: FACS-sorted CD8+CD4-CCR7+CD45RA+ naive T cells. The origin of the receptors is a human donor in good health. Some libraries in this study had Jurkat cell RNA spiked in.

The table lists this clonotype with a few counts. The chain combines TRBV10-3 with TRBJ2-1; D possibly corresponds to TRBD2 (6 bases). The V end was cut by 3 bases, the J end by 3 bases, with 12 bases between. Germline values: CDR1 ENHRY, CDR2 SYGVKD. This CDR3 has 15 amino acids. The DNA of the CDR3 is TGTGCCATCAGTGACGGCGGGAACAACTACAATGAGCAGTTCTTC. Translated: CAISDGGNNYNEQFF.

The V call is TRBV29-1, the J call TRBJ2-1; 9 nucleotides align to TRBD2. The CDR3 is 14 amino acids. From germline, CDR1 is SQVTM and CDR2 ANQGSEA. With V trimmed by 1 base and J by 9 bases, 7 bases remained unmatched. This CDR3 is CSVEGAGGPSEQFF. The CDR3 DNA follows: TGCAGCGTTGAAGGGGCGGGAGGGCCATCTGAGCAGTTCTTC.

This clonotype was seen repeatedly, ten times or more. The rearrangement links TRBV14 to TRBJ2-6; maybe TRBD2 (5 bases). The CDR3 is made up of 16 amino acids. Germline assignment: CDR1 SGHDN and CDR2 FVKESK. Trimming cost V 11 bases and J 0 bases, with 17 bases left between them. CDR3 protein: CAVRGPGSSGANVLTF. The CDR3 region has the DNA TGTGCCGTCCGGGGTCCCGGAAGCTCTGGGGCCAACGTCCTGACTTTC.

In this sample, this clonotype turned up many times. The V gene is TRBV7-9, the J gene TRBJ1-1; D is ambiguous. The CDR3 has 14 amino acids. Trimming pared 4 bases from V and 8 bases from J, leaving 17 bases between. Germline V gene lookup returns CDR1 SEHNR and CDR2 FQNEAQ (reference sequence). The CDR3 loop reads CASSSPVLTWEAFF. CDR3 coding DNA: TGTGCCAGCAGCTCCCCCGTGTTGACGTGGGAAGCTTTCTTT.

The CDR3 DNA reads as TGTGCCAGCAGCCCGCCGGGACCTCAAAGGGATCAGCCCCAGCATTTT. As protein: CASSPPGPQRDQPQHF. This chain links TRBV3-2 with TRBJ1-5; whether TRBD1, the table's D call, matches the DNA was not checked. TRBV3-2 is noted as a pseudogene. The CDR3 extends over 16 amino acids.

This clonotype showed up just once. Mismatch with germline at one junction end may stem from a read error. This sequence joins TRBV7-9 and TRBJ2-6; TRBD1 agrees at 10 bases. The CDR3 covers 17 residues. Germline values: CDR1 SEHNR, CDR2 FQNEAQ (reference sequence). The CDR3 reads CASSHPGQGIGANVLTF. The CDR3 nucleotides are TGCGCCAGCAGCCATCCGGGACAGGGGATTGGGGCCAACGTCCTGACTTTC.

This clonotype was seen a few times. The chain recombines TRBV27 with TRBJ2-7, with D unclear. The ends were cut back, 5 bases at V and 7 bases at J, with 12 bases in the middle. Germline V gene data show CDR1 as MNHEY and CDR2 as SMNVEV (reference sequence). There are 12 residues in the CDR3. CDR3 region: CASSPRTGEQYF. The CDR3 nucleotides are TGTGCCAGCAGTCCCCGGACGGGTGAGCAGTACTTC.

Ten or more counts support this clonotype. The CDR3 loop reads CASSSDSYNQPQHF. CDR3 bases: TGTGCCAGCAGTTCGGACAGCTACAATCAGCCCCAGCATTTT. V is TRBV28 and J is TRBJ1-5; weak D call: TRBD1 (6 bases). The CDR3 has 14 amino acids. Per the germline V gene, CDR1 is MDHEN and CDR2 is SYDVKM. Trimming stripped 4 bases from V and 3 bases from J, with 10 bases between. Looking up the rest from reference TRBV28 and TRBJ1-5 gives the full variable domain: DVKVTQSSRYLVKRTGEKVFLECVQDMDHENMFWYRQDPGLGLRLIYFSYDVKMKEKGDIPEGYSVSREKKERFSLILESASTNQTSMYLCASSSDSYNQPQHFGDGTRLSIL.

A remark on this clonotype: Given a much more abundant clone one base away, this may be a read error. The chain employs TRBV30 and TRBJ2-2; 10 bases are a match to TRBD2. Germline CDR1 is GTSNPN and CDR2 is SVGIG (reference sequence). The CDR3 has 16 amino acids. CDR3 region: CAWRLLAGPNTGELLF. The CDR3 nucleotides are TGTGCCTGGAGGCTACTAGCGGGACCGAACACCGGGGAGCTGCTTTTT.

Only a few counts were recorded for this clonotype. The chain combines TRBV4-3 with TRBJ2-7; possible D gene TRBD1, 6 bases. The V gene's germline CDR1 is LGHNA and CDR2 YSLEER. V was shortened by 4 bases and J by 5 bases, with 18 bases between the two germline ends. This CDR3 contains 15 residues. The CDR3 protein is CASSPEPDSGDEQYF. The CDR3 nucleotides read TGCGCCAGCAGCCCTGAGCCCGACTCAGGGGACGAGCAGTACTTC.